This TCR beta chain was obtained from a study of blood T cell repertoires in COVID-19 (dated by TCRdb to about 2020). For the wider study: Samples from collaborators originated in the United States, Italy and Spain and spanned both the acute and convalescent phases of COVID-19. The material from the prospective study consisted of cDNA or gDNA derived from T cells, B-cell-depleted T cells, or PBMCs. The dataset comprised deeply sampled blood TCRbeta repertoires from subjects exposed to, actively infected with, or recovered from COVID-19. The repertoires were released in a freely available public database intended as a resource for research on the immune response to SARS-CoV-2. The samples were drawn from the first 160 participants of the ongoing ImmuneRACE study and from under 1,500 subjects provided by 6 global collaborators. A de-identified subject ID, COVID-19 status, age in years and sex were almost always included in the sample metadata. Where available, HLA class I and class II types were taken from metadata supplied by the sample provider and were not determined by assay-based typing. What the authors observed across the whole study: Clinical and demographic metadata were provided uncurated, with the amount varying by source and participant.

Whole blood was collected in K2EDTA tubes by collaborating institutions according to the institutions' own protocols. For TCRbeta analysis, collaborators shipped samples as frozen whole blood, isolated PBMCs, or DNA extracted from either of those sample types. A word on this clone: This receptor's antigen is unknown. Base qualities are not provided; no much larger clone lies one nucleotide away.

TCRbeta CDR3 regions were amplified from genomic DNA by means of the immunoSEQ Assay, a bias-controlled multiplex PCR. From the authors' description of their analysis: Nucleated cell counts per sample were estimated from amplification of reference gene primers within the assay. To quantify the absolute abundance of each unique TCRbeta CDR3 rearrangement, sequence reads were collapsed and filtered. For each sample, productive Simpson clonality was calculated by taking the square root of Simpson's diversity index across productive rearrangements. The clones in this table, taken by TCRdb from immuneACCESS, are in-frame only. Not every clone is retained; where verified, under half of the shortfall comes from an unresolved V gene, and the cause of the rest is unknown. The V and J calls and clone size were taken over from that table, and D and trimming were inferred from the DNA. This sample lists some 93,000 clones; roughly 90% were detected once. The ten largest account for less than 8.5% of the sample.

From the germline V gene, CDR1 is SGHRS and CDR2 is YFSETQ. The CDR3 starts with the cysteine, ends with the phenylalanine, and has 14 residues. Here the CDR3 DNA is all that survives: 42 bases in frame from base 1. V lost 7 bases and J lost 3 bases; the stretch between them is 13 bases long. Specimen: peripheral blood. The sequence links TRBV5-1 to TRBJ2-2; matching of 5 bases hints at TRBD2 as the D gene. This sequence was found in a man aged 55 to 70 with acute or convalescent COVID-19. The nucleotides are TGCGCCAGCCGTTCTTTGGGAGACACCGGGGAGCTGTTTTTT. Its translation is CASRSLGDTGELFF. When the CDR3 is completed using the reference TRBV5-1 and TRBJ2-2 genes on either side, the full variable domain is KAGVTQTPRYLIKTRGQQVTLSCSPISGHRSVSWYQQTPGQGLQFLFEYFSETQRNKGNFPGRFSGRQFSNSRSEMNVSTLELGDSALYLCASRSLGDTGELFFGEGSRLTVL.